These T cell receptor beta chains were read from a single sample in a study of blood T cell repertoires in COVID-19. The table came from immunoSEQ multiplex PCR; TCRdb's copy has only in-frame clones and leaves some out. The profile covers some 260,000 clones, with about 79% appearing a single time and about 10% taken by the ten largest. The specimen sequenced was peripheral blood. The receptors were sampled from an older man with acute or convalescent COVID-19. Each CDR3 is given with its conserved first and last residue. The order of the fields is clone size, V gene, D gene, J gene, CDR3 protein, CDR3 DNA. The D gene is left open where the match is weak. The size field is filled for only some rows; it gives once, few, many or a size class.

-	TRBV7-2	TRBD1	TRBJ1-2	CASSENIGTGDGYTF	TGTGCCAGCAGCGAAAATATCGGGACAGGGGACGGCTACACCTTC
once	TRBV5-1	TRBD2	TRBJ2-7	CASSLDPSGGSSYEQYF	TGCGCCAGCAGCTTGGACCCCTCGGGAGGGAGCTCCTACGAGCAGTACTTC
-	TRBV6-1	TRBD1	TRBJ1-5	CASSERAGGASNQPQHF	TGTGCCAGCAGTGAAAGGGCAGGGGGCGCGAGCAATCAGCCCCAGCATTTT
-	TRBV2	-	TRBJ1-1	CASSRGGTAAEAFF	TGTGCCAGCAGTAGAGGGGGTACAGCCGCTGAAGCTTTCTTT
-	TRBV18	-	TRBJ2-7	CASSPEGGWGSYEQYF	TGTGCCAGCTCACCCGAAGGGGGTTGGGGCTCCTACGAGCAGTACTTC
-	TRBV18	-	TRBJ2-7	CASSPGQQGEQYF	TGTGCCAGCTCACCAGGCCAACAGGGTGAGCAGTACTTC
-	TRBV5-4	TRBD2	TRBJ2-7	CASSSGLAREQYF	TGTGCCAGCAGCTCCGGACTAGCTCGCGAGCAGTACTTC
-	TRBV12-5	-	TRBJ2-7	CASGLNPQGSYEQYF	TGTGCTAGTGGTTTGAACCCACAGGGTTCGTACGAGCAGTACTTC
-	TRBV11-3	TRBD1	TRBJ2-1	CASSLEGQNPYNEQFF	TGTGCCAGCAGCTTAGAGGGACAGAACCCTTACAATGAGCAGTTCTTC
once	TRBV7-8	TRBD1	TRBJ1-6	CASSLVWTGGNSPLHF	TGTGCCAGCAGCTTAGTGTGGACAGGGGGGAATTCACCCCTCCACTTT
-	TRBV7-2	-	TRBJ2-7	CASSLALAGGSYEQYF	TGTGCCAGCAGCTTAGCCCTGGCGGGCGGCTCCTACGAGCAGTACTTC
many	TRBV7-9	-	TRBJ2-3	CASSFWRGDTQYF	TGTGCCAGCAGCTTCTGGAGAGGAGATACGCAGTATTTT
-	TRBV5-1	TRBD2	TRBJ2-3	CASSLAGGVTDTQYF	TGCGCCAGCAGCTTGGCGGGGGGAGTGACAGATACGCAGTATTTT
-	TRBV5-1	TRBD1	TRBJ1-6	CASSLRGQGGIDSPLHF	TGCGCCAGCAGCTTGCGGGGACAGGGAGGAATTGATTCACCCCTCCACTTT
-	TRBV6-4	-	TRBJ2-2	CASSVVLNTGELFF	TGTGCCAGCAGTGTAGTCCTGAACACCGGGGAGCTGTTTTTT
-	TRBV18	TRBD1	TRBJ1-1	CASSRTGRTEAFF	TGTGCCAGCTCCAGGACAGGGCGGACTGAAGCTTTCTTT
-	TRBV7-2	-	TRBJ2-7	CASSLSGVDGEQYF	TGTGCCAGCAGCTTATCGGGAGTTGACGGCGAGCAGTACTTC
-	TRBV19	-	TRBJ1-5	CASSIVSSNQPQHF	TGTGCCAGTAGTATTGTTAGCAGCAATCAGCCCCAGCATTTT
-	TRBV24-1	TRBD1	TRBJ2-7	CATSDLQGGHYEQYF	TGTGCCACCAGTGATTTACAGGGGGGCCACTACGAGCAGTACTTC
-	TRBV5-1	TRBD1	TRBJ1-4	CASSWTGPSNEKLFF	TGCGCCAGCAGCTGGACAGGCCCCTCTAATGAAAAACTGTTTTTT
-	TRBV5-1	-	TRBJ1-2	CASSLGWNEGDGYTF	TGCGCCAGCAGCTTGGGCTGGAACGAGGGGGATGGCTACACCTTC
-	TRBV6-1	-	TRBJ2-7	CASSEGHVGASYEQYF	TGTGCCAGCAGTGAAGGGCACGTTGGGGCGTCCTACGAGCAGTACTTC
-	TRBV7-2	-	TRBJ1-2	CASSLTRVRYGYTF	TGTGCCAGCAGCTTAACCCGGGTGAGGTATGGCTACACCTTC
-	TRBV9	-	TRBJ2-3	CASSGGTLGYNTQYF	TGTGCCAGCAGCGGCGGGACCCTAGGCTATAATACGCAGTATTTT
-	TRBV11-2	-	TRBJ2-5	CASSLAEETQYF	TGTGCCAGCAGCTTAGCTGAAGAGACCCAGTACTTC
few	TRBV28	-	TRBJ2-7	CASSLYATGQYF	TGTGCCAGCAGTTTATACGCGACAGGCCAGTACTTC
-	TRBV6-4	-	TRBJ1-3	CASRKDGSSGNTIYF	TGTGCCAGCAGGAAGGACGGGAGCTCTGGAAACACCATATATTTT
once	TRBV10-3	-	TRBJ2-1	CAISELDSLSYNEQFF	TGTGCCATCAGTGAGTTGGACAGTTTGTCCTACAATGAGCAGTTCTTC
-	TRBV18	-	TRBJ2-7	CASSPPDTSRLGVYEQYF	TGTGCCAGCTCACCACCGGACACCTCCCGACTGGGCGTCTACGAGCAGTACTTC
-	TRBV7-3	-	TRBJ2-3	CASSPLALHTQYF	TGTGCCAGCAGCCCGCTAGCCTTGCATACGCAGTATTTT
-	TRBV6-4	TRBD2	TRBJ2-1	CASRVLAGGGDEQFF	TGTGCCAGCAGGGTACTAGCGGGGGGCGGGGATGAGCAGTTCTTC
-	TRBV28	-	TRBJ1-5	CASSPPDRHQPQHF	TGTGCCAGCAGTCCCCCGGACAGACATCAGCCCCAGCATTTT
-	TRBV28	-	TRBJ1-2	CASSRAGGGYGYTF	TGTGCCAGCAGCAGAGCGGGGGGTGGCTATGGCTACACCTTC
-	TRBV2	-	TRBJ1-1	CASSEMAGSLTEAFF	TGTGCCAGCAGTGAAATGGCAGGGTCTCTGACTGAAGCTTTCTTT
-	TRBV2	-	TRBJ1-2	CASRDTPLGYTF	TGTGCCAGCAGAGACACACCCCTGGGCTACACCTTC
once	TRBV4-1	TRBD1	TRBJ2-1	CASSQVGTGAHEQFF	TGCGCCAGCAGCCAAGTGGGGACAGGGGCCCATGAGCAGTTCTTC
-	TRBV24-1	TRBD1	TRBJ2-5	CATSDSRQGWETQYF	TGTGCCACCAGTGATTCCCGACAGGGTTGGGAGACCCAGTACTTC